The present T cell receptor (beta chain) was sequenced within a study of regulatory T cells in long-lasting Graves disease. Time point in this sample: newly diagnosed GD, antithyroid drugs for less than 3 months. There was RNA extracted from PBMCs, and the TCR library was made from it. Peripheral blood, 8.5 to 10 milliliters per patient, was collected in EDTA tubes. This clonotype was picked up a small number of times. Its antigen is not known. A much larger clone is a single base away; this may be a read error. For TCR beta, libraries came from iRepertoire HTBI primers and Arm-PCR of CDR3 regions. TCRdb re-analysed the multiplex PCR reads in MiXCR, keeping a single row per CDR3 protein. The sample shows 450,000 to 500,000 distinct CDR3 sequences, about a sixth of them seen only once. Germline trimming cut 4 bases from V and 0 bases from J; bases unmatched to any gene: 2. This CDR3 is built from 14 residues.

Points from the study as a whole: Newly diagnosed Graves' patients exceeded persistent ones in TCR diversity.

The same data also contributed to another study, on T cells in Graves' hyperthyroidism and ophthalmopathy. From that study: The HTBI primer set drove a first-round RT-PCR of the TCR CDR3.

Source: peripheral blood mononuclear cells (PBMCs), taken at new diagnosis, from a patient treated with antithyroid drugs. This TCR was sampled from a man aged 35-49 years with Graves disease. The chain has TRBV12-3 or TRBV12-4 and TRBJ1-1; 7 positions match TRBD1. The CDR3 sequence: CASSWDSMNTEAFF. CDR3 bases: TGTGCCAGCAGTTGGGACAGCATGAACACTGAAGCTTTCTTT.